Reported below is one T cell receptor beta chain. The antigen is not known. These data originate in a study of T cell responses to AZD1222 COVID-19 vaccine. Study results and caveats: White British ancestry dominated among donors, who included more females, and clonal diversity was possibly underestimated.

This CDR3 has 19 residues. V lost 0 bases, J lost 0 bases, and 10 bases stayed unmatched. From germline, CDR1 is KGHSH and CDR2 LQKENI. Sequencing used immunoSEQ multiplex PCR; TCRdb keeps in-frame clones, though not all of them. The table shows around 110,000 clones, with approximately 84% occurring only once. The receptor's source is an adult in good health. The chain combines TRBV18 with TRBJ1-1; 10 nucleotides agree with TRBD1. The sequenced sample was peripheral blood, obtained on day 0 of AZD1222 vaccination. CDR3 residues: CASSPPPKGQGIMNTEAFF. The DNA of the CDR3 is TGTGCCAGCTCACCACCGCCAAAGGGACAGGGGATCATGAACACTGAAGCTTTCTTT.